This entry describes one TCR beta chain. Conventional CD4+ T cells were sorted from blood as CD25-low CD127-high cells. The data originate from a study of regulatory and conventional T cells in RAG deficiency. Germline V CDR1 and CDR2: SGHKS, YYEKEE (reference sequence). Trimming stripped 0 bases from V and 1 base from J, with 13 bases between. This CDR3 is 16 amino acids long. Profiling relied on immunoSEQ multiplex PCR, and the TCRdb table lists in-frame clones only, not all of them. The sample consists of 30,000 to 40,000 clones, 76% of them appearing once. These same data were also listed under a study on regulatory T cells. That paper states: Amplification used 52 TRBV primers and 13 TRBJ primers.

The receptor was isolated from a human donor in good health. The chain carries TRBV5-5 and TRBJ1-1, with a possible D match to TRBD1 (5 bases). The sample comprised CD4+ effector T cells sorted from blood. The chain's CDR3 is CASSLGQGLSNTEAFF. The CDR3 region has the DNA TGTGCCAGCAGCTTGGGCCAGGGCCTCTCGAACACTGAAGCTTTCTTT.